The present T cell receptor (beta chain) was sequenced within a study of T cell responses to AZD1222 COVID-19 vaccine. The CDR3 totals 17 residues. Germline CDR1 is SGHRS and CDR2 is YFSETQ. The V segment lost 3 bases and the J segment 3 bases; nucleotides outside the gene matches: 7. Study-level points and caveats: Spike-specific TCR depth and breadth grew after two AZD1222 doses. Among the donors, most were white British and more were female, and clonal diversity was possibly underestimated.

TCRdb's table, derived via immunoSEQ multiplex PCR, lists solely in-frame clones and lacks some. The sample records over 85,000 clones, 70% to 85% being singletons. On this clone itself: What it binds is not known.

V gene TRBV5-1 combines with J gene TRBJ2-6, with 9 nucleotides matching TRBD1. The sequenced sample was peripheral blood, obtained 28 days after the second AZD1222 dose. This receptor was identified in an adult who received the AZD1222 COVID-19 vaccine. Here the CDR3 reads CASSSVTGGGGANVLTF. The CDR3 DNA is TGCGCCAGCAGCTCAGTGACAGGGGGTGGTGGGGCCAACGTCCTGACTTTC.